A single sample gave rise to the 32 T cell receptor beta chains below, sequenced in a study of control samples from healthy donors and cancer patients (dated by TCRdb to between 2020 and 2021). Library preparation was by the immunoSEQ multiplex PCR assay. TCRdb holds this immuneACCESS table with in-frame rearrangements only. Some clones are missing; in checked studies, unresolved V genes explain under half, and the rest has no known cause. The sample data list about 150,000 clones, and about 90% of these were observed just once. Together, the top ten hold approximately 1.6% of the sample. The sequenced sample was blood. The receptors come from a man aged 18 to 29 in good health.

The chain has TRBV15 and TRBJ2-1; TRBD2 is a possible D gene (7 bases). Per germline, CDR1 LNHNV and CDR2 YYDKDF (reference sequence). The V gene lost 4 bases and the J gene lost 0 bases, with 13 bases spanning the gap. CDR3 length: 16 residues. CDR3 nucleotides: TGTGCCACCAGCACTCCAAGGGGGGGCTCCTACAATGAGCAGTTCTTC. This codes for CATSTPRGGSYNEQFF. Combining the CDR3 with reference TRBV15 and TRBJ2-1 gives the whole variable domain DAMVIQNPRYQVTQFGKPVTLSCSQTLNHNVMYWYQQKSSQAPKLLFHYYDKDFNNEADTPDNFQSRRPNTSFCFLDIRSPGLGDTAMYLCATSTPRGGSYNEQFFGPGTRLTVL.

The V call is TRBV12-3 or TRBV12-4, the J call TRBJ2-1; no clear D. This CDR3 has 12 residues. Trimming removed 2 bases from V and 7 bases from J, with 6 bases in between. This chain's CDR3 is CASSLYGNEQFF. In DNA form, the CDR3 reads TGTGCCAGCAGTTTATATGGGAATGAGCAGTTCTTC.

For the CDR3, the DNA is TGTGCCTGGAGCGGCTATGGCTACACCTTC. Protein sequence: CAWSGYGYTF. The chain is built from TRBV30 and TRBJ1-2; D is ambiguous. This CDR3 is 10 amino acids long. Trimming took off 3 bases at V and 4 bases at J, with 3 bases between the two ends. Germline V CDR1 and CDR2: GTSNPN, SVGIG (reference sequence).

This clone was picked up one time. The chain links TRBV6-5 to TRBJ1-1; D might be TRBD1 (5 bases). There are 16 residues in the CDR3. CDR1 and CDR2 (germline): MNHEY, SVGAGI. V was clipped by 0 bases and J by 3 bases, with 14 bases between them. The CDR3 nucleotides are TGTGCCAGCAGTTACTCGATCGGGGCGGGGGACACTGAAGCTTTCTTT. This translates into CASSYSIGAGDTEAFF.

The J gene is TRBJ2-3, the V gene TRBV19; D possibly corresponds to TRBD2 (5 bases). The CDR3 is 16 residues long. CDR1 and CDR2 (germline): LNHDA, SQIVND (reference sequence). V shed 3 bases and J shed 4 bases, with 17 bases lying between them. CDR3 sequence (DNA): TGTGCCAGTAGTATCGGAGTTTCGGGGTCTGCAGATACGCAGTATTTT. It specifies CASSIGVSGSADTQYF.

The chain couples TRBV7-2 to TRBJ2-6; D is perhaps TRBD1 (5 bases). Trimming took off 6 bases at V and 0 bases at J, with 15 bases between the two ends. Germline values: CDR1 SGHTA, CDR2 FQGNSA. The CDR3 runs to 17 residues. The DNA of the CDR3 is TGTGCCAGCAGAGCCCAGGGAAGCTCCTCTGGGGCCAACGTCCTGACTTTC. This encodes CASRAQGSSSGANVLTF.

Here the CDR3 reads CASSLSPLPSPGTIYGYTF. The CDR3 DNA follows: TGCGCCAGCAGCCTAAGTCCCCTACCGTCTCCCGGGACCATCTATGGCTACACCTTC. The rearrangement links TRBV4-1 to TRBJ1-2, with D possibly TRBD1 on 5 matching bases. Per the germline V gene, CDR1 is MGHRA and CDR2 is YSYEKL. V was clipped by 4 bases and J by 4 bases, with 28 bases between them. The CDR3 loop spans 19 amino acids.

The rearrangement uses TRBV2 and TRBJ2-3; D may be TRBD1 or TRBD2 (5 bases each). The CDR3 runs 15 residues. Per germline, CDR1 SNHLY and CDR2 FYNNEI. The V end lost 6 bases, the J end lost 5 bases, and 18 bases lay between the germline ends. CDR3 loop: CASSGSRGLGDTQYF. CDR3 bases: TGTGCCAGCAGCGGGTCCCGGGGCCTGGGAGATACGCAGTATTTT.

In DNA, the CDR3 is TGTGCCAGCAGCTTATCAAGTAGAGATACGCAGTATTTT. Translated, it gives CASSLSSRDTQYF. The gene calls are TRBV7-2 and TRBJ2-3; no reliable D call. The ends were cut back, 2 bases at V and 5 bases at J, with 8 bases in the middle. Per the germline V gene, CDR1 is SGHTA and CDR2 is FQGNSA. This CDR3 contains 13 residues.

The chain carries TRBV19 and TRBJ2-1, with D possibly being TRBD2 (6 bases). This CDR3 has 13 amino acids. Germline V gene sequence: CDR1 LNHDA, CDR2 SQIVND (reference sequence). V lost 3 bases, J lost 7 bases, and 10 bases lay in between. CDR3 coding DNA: TGTGCCAGTAGTATGGTAGGAGGGAATGAGCAGTTCTTC. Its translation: CASSMVGGNEQFF.

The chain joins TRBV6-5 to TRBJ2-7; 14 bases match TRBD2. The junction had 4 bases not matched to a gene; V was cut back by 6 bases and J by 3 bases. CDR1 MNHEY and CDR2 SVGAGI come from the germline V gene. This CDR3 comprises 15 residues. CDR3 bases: TGTGCCAGCAGCACCGGACTAGCGGGGGGCTACGAGCAGTACTTC. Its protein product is CASSTGLAGGYEQYF.

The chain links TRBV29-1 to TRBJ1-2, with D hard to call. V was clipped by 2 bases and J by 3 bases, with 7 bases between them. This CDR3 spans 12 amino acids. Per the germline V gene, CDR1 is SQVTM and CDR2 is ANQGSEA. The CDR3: CSVETKHYGYTF. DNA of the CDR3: TGCAGCGTTGAAACCAAGCACTATGGCTACACCTTC.

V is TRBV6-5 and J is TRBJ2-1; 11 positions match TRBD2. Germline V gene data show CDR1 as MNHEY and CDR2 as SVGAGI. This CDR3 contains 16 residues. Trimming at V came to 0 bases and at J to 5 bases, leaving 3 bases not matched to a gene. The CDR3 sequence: CASSYSGSGGDNEQFF. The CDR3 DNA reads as TGTGCCAGCAGTTACTCCGGTAGCGGGGGGGACAATGAGCAGTTCTTC.

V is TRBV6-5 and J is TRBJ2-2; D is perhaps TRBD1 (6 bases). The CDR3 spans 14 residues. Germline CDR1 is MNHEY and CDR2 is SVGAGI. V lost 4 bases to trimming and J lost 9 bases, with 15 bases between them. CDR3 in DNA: TGTGCCAGCAGTTCCAGACAGGTCGGCCGGGAGCTGTTTTTT. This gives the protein CASSSRQVGRELFF.

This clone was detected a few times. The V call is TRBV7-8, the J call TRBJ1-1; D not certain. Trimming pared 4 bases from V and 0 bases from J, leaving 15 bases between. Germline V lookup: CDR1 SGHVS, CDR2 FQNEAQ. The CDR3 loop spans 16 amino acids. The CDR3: CASSSEVVGLNTEAFF. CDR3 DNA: TGTGCCAGCAGCTCCGAGGTGGTTGGGTTGAACACTGAAGCTTTCTTT.

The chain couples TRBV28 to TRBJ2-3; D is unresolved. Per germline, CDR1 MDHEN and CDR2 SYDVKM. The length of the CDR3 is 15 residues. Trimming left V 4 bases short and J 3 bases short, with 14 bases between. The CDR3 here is CASSSTLVGTDTQYF. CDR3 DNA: TGTGCCAGCAGTTCCACCTTGGTTGGAACAGATACGCAGTATTTT.

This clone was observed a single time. CDR3 bases: TGCGCCAGCAGCCAAGATGGCCACAGGACAGGGGAGGGAGAAAAACTGTTTTTT. It encodes CASSQDGHRTGEGEKLFF. The V gene is TRBV4-3, the J gene TRBJ1-4, with 9 bases matching TRBD1. Unmatched junction bases numbered 13, after V lost 0 bases and J lost 8 bases. Per the germline V gene, CDR1 is LGHNA and CDR2 is YSLEER. This CDR3 comprises 18 residues.

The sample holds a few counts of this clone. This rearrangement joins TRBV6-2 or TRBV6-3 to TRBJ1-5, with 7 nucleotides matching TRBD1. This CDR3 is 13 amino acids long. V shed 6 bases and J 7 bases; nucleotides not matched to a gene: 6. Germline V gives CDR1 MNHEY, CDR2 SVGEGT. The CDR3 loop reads CASSSDRRQPQHF. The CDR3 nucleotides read TGTGCCAGCAGCTCGGACAGGCGACAGCCCCAGCATTTT.

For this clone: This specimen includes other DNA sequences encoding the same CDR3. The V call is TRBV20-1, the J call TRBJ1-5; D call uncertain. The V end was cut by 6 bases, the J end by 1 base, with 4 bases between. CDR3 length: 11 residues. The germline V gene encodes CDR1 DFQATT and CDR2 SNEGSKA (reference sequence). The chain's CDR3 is CSAGSNQPQHF. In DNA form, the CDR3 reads TGCAGTGCGGGCAGCAATCAGCCCCAGCATTTT.

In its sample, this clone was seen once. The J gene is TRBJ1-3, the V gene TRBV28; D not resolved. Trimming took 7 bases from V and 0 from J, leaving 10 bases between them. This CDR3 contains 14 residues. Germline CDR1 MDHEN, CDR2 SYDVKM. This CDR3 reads CASKLGYSGNTIYF. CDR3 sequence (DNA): TGTGCCAGCAAGTTAGGCTACTCTGGAAACACCATATATTTT.

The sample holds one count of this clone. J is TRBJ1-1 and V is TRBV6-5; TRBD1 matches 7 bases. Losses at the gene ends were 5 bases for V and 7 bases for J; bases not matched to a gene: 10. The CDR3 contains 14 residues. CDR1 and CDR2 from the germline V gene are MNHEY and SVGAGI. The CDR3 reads CASSQEARGFEAFF. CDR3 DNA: TGTGCCAGCAGTCAGGAGGCCAGGGGGTTTGAAGCTTTCTTT.

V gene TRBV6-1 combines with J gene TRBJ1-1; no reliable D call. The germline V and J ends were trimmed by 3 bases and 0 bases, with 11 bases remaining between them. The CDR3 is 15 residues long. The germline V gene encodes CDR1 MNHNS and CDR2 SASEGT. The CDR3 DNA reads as TGTGCCAGCAGTGATAGGCCAAGGATGAACACTGAAGCTTTCTTT. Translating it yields CASSDRPRMNTEAFF.

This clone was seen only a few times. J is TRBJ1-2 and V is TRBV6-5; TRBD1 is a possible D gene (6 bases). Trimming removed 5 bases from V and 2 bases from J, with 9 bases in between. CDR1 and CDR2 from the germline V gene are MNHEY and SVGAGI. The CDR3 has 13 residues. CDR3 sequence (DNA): TGTGCCAGCAGTAGGGACAAGAACTATGGCTACACCTTC. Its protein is CASSRDKNYGYTF.

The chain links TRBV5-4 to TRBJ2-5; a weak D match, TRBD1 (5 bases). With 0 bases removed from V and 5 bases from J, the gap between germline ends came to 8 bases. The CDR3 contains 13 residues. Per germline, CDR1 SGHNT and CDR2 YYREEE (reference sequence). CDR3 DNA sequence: TGTGCCAGCAGCTTGGGACAGACCGAGACCCAGTACTTC. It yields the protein CASSLGQTETQYF.

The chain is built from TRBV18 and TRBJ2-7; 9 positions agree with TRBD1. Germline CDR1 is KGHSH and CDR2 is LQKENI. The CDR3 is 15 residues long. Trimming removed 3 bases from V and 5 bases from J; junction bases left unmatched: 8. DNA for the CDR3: TGTGCCAGCTCACCTCCGGGACAGGGTAGACACGAGCAGTACTTC. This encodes CASSPPGQGRHEQYF.

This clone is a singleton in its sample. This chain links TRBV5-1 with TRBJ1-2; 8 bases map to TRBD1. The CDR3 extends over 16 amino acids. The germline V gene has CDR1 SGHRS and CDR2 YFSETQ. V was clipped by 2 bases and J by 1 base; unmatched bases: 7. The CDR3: CASSFDRTGINYGYTF. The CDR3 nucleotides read TGCGCCAGCAGCTTCGACCGGACAGGGATTAACTATGGCTACACCTTC. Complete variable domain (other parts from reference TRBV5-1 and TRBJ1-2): KAGVTQTPRYLIKTRGQQVTLSCSPISGHRSVSWYQQTPGQGLQFLFEYFSETQRNKGNFPGRFSGRQFSNSRSEMNVSTLELGDSALYLCASSFDRTGINYGYTFGSGTRLTVV.

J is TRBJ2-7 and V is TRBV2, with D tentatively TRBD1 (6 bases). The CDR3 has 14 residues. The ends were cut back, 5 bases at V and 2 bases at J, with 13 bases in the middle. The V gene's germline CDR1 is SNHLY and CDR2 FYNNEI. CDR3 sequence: CASSKTGPTYEQYF. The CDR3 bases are TGTGCCAGCAGTAAGACAGGTCCTACCTACGAGCAGTACTTC.

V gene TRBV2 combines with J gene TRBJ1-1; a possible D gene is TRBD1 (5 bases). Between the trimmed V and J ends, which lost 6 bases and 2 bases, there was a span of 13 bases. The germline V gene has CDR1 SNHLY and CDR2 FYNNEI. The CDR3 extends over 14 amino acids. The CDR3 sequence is CASRQTTANTEAFF. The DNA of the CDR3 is TGTGCCAGCAGACAGACGACAGCTAACACTGAAGCTTTCTTT.

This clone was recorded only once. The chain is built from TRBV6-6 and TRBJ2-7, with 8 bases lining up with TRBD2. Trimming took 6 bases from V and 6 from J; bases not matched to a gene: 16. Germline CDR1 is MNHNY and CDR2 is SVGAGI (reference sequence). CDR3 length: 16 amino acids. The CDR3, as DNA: TGTGCCAGCAGCCCCATAAGGAGAGCGGGGGTTCCCGAGCAGTACTTC. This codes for CASSPIRRAGVPEQYF.

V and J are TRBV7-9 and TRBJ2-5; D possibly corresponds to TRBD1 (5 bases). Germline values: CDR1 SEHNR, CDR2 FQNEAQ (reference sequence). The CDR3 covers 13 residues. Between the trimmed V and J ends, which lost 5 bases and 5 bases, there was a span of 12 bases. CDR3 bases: TGTGCCAGCAGCGCCCGTTCAGGGGAGACCCAGTACTTC. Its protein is CASSARSGETQYF.

CDR3 protein: CASSLGGSNEQFF. CDR3 nucleotide sequence: TGTGCCAGCAGCTTAGGGGGGAGCAATGAGCAGTTCTTC. The V gene is TRBV7-9, the J gene TRBJ2-1; D is possibly TRBD1 or TRBD2 (5 bases each). Germline loops: CDR1 SEHNR, CDR2 FQNEAQ (reference sequence). CDR3 length equals 13 residues. V lost 1 base and J lost 6, with 7 bases in between. Together with reference TRBV7-9 and TRBJ2-1, the CDR3 gives the full variable domain: DTGVSQNPRHKITKRGQNVTFRCDPISEHNRLYWYRQTLGQGPEFLTYFQNEAQLEKSRLLSDRFSAERPKGSFSTLEIQRTEQGDSAMYLCASSLGGSNEQFFGPGTRLTVL.

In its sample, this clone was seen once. The chain's CDR3 is CASSLGIGLAGVSIEQYF. The CDR3, as DNA: TGTGCCAGCAGCTTAGGAATCGGGCTAGCGGGGGTTTCGATCGAGCAGTACTTC. The chain has TRBV7-2 and TRBJ2-7; TRBD2 matches 10 bases. This CDR3 is 18 amino acids long. Germline trimming cut 1 base from V and 6 bases from J; bases unmatched to any gene: 15. Germline V CDR1 and CDR2: SGHTA, FQGNSA.